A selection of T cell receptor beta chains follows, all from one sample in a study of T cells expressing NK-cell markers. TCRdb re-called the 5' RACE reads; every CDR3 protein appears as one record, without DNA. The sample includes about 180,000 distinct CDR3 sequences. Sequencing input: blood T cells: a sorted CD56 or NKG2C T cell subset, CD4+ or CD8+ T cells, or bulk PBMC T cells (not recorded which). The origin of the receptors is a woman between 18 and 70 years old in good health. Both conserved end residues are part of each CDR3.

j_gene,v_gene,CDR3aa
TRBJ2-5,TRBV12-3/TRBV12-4,CASSSGTSVQETQYF
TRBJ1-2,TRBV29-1,CSVEGQGASGYTF
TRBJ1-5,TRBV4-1,CASSQEGWVNQPQHF
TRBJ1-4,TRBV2,CASILQGNEKLFF
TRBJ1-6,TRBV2,CASSSGTAYNSPLHF
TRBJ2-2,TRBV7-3,CASSSEAGELFF
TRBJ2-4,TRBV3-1,CASSQEGGSEYF
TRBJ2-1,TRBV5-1,CASSLAASYNEQFF
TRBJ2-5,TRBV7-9,CASSLGTGLAGVETQYF
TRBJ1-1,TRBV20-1,CSAGEWGRINTEAFF
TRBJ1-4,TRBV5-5,CASSPTTQTGEKLFF
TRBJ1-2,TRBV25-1,CASRGQGEGGYTF
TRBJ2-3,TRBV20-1,CSARLTSYSTDTQYF
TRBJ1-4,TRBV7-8,CASSLAEGRARSLFF
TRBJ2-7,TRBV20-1,CSARARSGLAASSYEQYF
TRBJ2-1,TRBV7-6,CASSQPYNTGPTRYNEQFF
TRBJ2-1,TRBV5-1,CASSGGSGTSGRANNEQFF
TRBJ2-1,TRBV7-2,CASSRTGVNEQFF
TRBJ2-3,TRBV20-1,CSAGRATPFTDTQYF
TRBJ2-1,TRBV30,CAWNPAEEYNEQFF
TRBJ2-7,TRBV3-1,CASSPSGSAYEQYF
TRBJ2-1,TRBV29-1,CSVPTSGSYNEQFF
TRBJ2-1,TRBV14,CASSPSGGHYNEQFF
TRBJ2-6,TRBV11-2,CASSYGTATGANVLTF
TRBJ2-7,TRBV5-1,CASSLDIVLAYEQYF
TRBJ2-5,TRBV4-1,CASSQAPSAGWETQYF
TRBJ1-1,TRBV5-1,CASSLAGERLEAFF
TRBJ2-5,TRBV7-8,CASSLGASVETQYF
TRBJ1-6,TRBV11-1,CASSLYRGTRNSSYNSPLHF
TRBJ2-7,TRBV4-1,CASRPSGGSYEQYF
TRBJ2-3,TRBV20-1,CSAHDRVGSTQYF
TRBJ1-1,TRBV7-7,CASSPGQAAQGVFF
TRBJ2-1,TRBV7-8,CASSLSVVGLSSYNEQFF
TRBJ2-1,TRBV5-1,CASSFGPGDYNEQFF
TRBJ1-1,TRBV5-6,CASSKRQGYTEAFF
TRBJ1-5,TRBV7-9,CASSPGTLGNQPQHF
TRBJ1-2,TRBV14,CASSQDTYYGYTF